What follows are 2 T cell receptor beta chains derived from one specimen sequenced in a study of blood T cell repertoires in COVID-19. Data came from immunoSEQ multiplex PCR; TCRdb stores just in-frame clones and leaves some out. The sample yields 220,000 or so clones, 80% to 90% seen once. Sequenced: peripheral blood. These receptors came from a woman aged 55-69 years who had recovered from COVID-19.

The chain couples TRBV7-6 to TRBJ1-1, with a weak D call TRBD1 (5 bases). CDR3 length equals 14 residues. Germline CDR1 SGHVS, CDR2 FNYEAQ. V shed 1 base and J shed 1 base, with 7 bases lying between them. The CDR3 reads CASSLVGGNTEAFF. CDR3 coding DNA: TGTGCCAGCAGCTTAGTGGGGGGGAACACTGAAGCTTTCTTT.

The chain is built from TRBV5-1 and TRBJ2-5, with 7 bases identical to TRBD2. The CDR3 contains 15 residues. Looked up from germline, CDR1 is SGHRS and CDR2 is YFSETQ. V gave up 6 bases and J gave up 2 bases; unmatched junction bases: 10. CDR3 coding DNA: TGCGCCAGCAAGAATAGCGGGCGAGGTCAAGAGACCCAGTACTTC. It codes for CASKNSGRGQETQYF.